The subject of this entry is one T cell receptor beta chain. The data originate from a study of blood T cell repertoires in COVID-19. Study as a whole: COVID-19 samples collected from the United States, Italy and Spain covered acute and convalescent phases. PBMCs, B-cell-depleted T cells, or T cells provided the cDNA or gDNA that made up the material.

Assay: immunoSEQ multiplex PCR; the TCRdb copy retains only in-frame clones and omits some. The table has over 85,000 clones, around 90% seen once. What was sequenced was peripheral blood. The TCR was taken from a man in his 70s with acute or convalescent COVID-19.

The CDR3 loop is CASSTYRTAEAFF. In nucleotides, the CDR3 is TGTGCCAGCAGTACATACAGGACAGCTGAAGCTTTCTTT. The rearrangement uses TRBV12-3 or TRBV12-4 and TRBJ1-1; the D gene is possibly TRBD1 (6 bases). The CDR3 sequence is 13 residues long. Trimming shortened V by 5 bases and J by 6 bases, and 13 bases separated the two germline ends.